The 8 T cell receptor beta chains below come from one sample, sequenced in a study of tumor and adjacent non-tumor tissue in lung cancer. Three rounds of nested PCR, following a modified ARM-PCR protocol, produced the TCRbeta library. TCRdb recomputed calls from the multiplex PCR reads with MiXCR, one row per CDR3 protein. The repertoire has about 86,000 distinct CDR3 sequences, 76% of them found once; the top ten carry 21%. The template was RNA from unsorted bulk tissue. This non-tumor lung sample came from over 3 cm beyond the tumor edge. Sample: distant non-tumor lung tissue. The receptors shown here come from a woman between 45 and 65 years old with non-small cell lung cancer.

A note on this clonotype: One end of the junction varies from germline; a read error may be responsible. The chain has TRBV10-2 and TRBJ1-4, with TRBD1 as a possible D gene (5 bases). The CDR3 has 15 residues. Germline V gene lookup returns CDR1 WSHSY and CDR2 SAAADI. CDR3 in DNA: TGCTCCAGCATTGAATACGATCCGGGGGACGAAAAACTGTTTTTT. Protein sequence: CSSIEYDPGDEKLFF.

Of note for this clonotype: Compared with germline, one end of the junction differs, possibly owing to a read error. The chain recombines TRBV4-1 with TRBJ2-4; tentatively, D is TRBD1 (6 bases). Germline V gene data show CDR1 as MGHRA and CDR2 as YSYEKL. There are 15 residues in the CDR3. This CDR3 is CASSRQGLAKNILYF. CDR3 sequence (DNA): TGCGCCAGCAGTCGGCAGGGGCTAGCCAAAAACATTCTGTACTTC.

This clonotype was counted a single time. Given the absence of the conserved phenylalanine or tryptophan at the CDR3 end, a read error is likely. The chain uses TRBV6-1 and TRBJ2-3; 10 bases are a match to TRBD2. Germline V lookup: CDR1 MNHNS, CDR2 SASEGT. The CDR3 runs to 16 residues. CDR3 nucleotides: TGTGTCAGCAGTGAGACCTCAGCGGGAGGGCGCGATACGCAGTATTGT. This codes for CVSSETSAGGRDTQYC.

This clonotype was counted a few times. CDR3 loop: CASSPFPDTQYF. CDR3 DNA: TGTGCCAGCAGCCCCTTCCCGGATACGCAGTATTTT. The chain joins TRBV12-3 or TRBV12-4 to TRBJ2-3; D is unresolved. V gave up 6 bases and J gave up 6 bases, with 10 bases separating them. The CDR3 totals 12 residues.

Comments on this clonotype: The junction and the germline gene differ at one end; a read error may be behind it. The rearrangement uses TRBV5-4 and TRBJ2-6; 12 bases fit TRBD2. Germline values: CDR1 SGHNT, CDR2 YYREEE (reference sequence). The CDR3 spans 18 residues. The CDR3 region is CASSSAGLAGPGVNVLTF. Here the CDR3 DNA reads TGTGCCAGCAGCAGTGCAGGACTAGCGGGACCTGGGGTCAACGTCCTGACTTTC.

About this clonotype: The CDR3 carries no conserved terminal phenylalanine or tryptophan, so it likely arises from a read error. It is unclear where the CDR3 begins or ends on the DNA, so no DNA is shown, and the CDR3 is as TCRdb lists it. V usage is TRBV11-2 and J usage is TRBJ2-7; the table calls TRBD1, which could not be checked here. The CDR3 length is 15 residues, termini included. Germline CDR1 SGHAT, CDR2 FQNNGV. CDR3 sequence: CASSTGTGCTYEQYS.

This clonotype was detected many times. The rearrangement joins TRBV2 to TRBJ2-1; 9 nucleotides align to TRBD1. Germline V lookup: CDR1 SNHLY, CDR2 FYNNEI. After removal of 7 bases from V and 2 bases from J, the junction contained 3 bases not matched to a gene. CDR3 length: 14 amino acids. The CDR3 DNA sequence: TGTGCCAGCATCCGACAGGGGGCCTACAATGAGCAGTTCTTC. Translation gives CASIRQGAYNEQFF.

The gene calls are TRBV6-6 and TRBJ2-5; D remains ambiguous. The V gene's germline CDR1 is MNHNY and CDR2 SVGAGI (reference sequence). The CDR3 extends over 15 amino acids. Trimming left V 5 bases short and J 5 bases short, with 18 bases between. CDR3: CASSPPNPVGETQYF. The CDR3 DNA sequence: TGTGCCAGCAGTCCCCCGAATCCAGTTGGGGAGACCCAGTACTTC.